The source of this T cell receptor (beta chain) is a study of cytomegalovirus exposure and HLA in healthy donors listed by TCRdb under 2017. Regarding the complete study: In an earlier analysis of about 560 of the donors, roughly 300 Gb of sequence data and 90 million to 120 million unique TCR beta sequences from 150 million to 200 million T cells were reported. An early release that covered around 590 HLA-typed donors contained around 300 gigabases of sequencing data and tens of millions of unique TCR sequences. Among the roughly 400 genotyped donors, around 79% belonged to the genetic ancestry cluster associated with self-reported Caucasian donors. The aim of the study was to test whether cataloging public T cell receptors could identify signatures of past pathogen exposure. The study used immunosequencing to profile the T cell repertoires of about 670 subjects and linked those repertoires to cytomegalovirus serostatus. A separate validation cohort of 100 to 150 different subjects was used in addition to the 666-subject first cohort. To predict cytomegalovirus infection status, the study combined high-throughput TCR immunosequencing, statistical association of individual TCRs with disease status, and machine learning. In a later analysis, previously published TCR beta repertoires from fewer than 750 donors were re-analyzed and high-resolution HLA genotyping was added so that TCR occurrence patterns could be studied. The later analysis used no new phenotypic data to find candidate immune exposures, relying instead on TCR beta sequences and their occurrence across donors. An earlier analysis of 500 to 750 of the donors applied high-throughput TCR beta sequencing to assess whether each TCR beta V gene segment acted as functional or pseudogenic. Donor age, sex, ethnicity and CMV serostatus were compiled together with the repertoire data. In a later genetic analysis, genome-wide SNP genotypes for about 55% of the roughly 700 donors were used, and that subset was treated as a discovery cohort. All discovery cohort repertoires had been generated on a single sequencing platform. Class I and class II HLA loci were covered by the typing at four-digit resolution. Typing coverage varied by locus: roughly 629-640 donors for A, B, C, DRB1 and DQB1; roughly 520 for DQA1; about 570 for DPA1; approximately 450 for DPB1. Five DR-DQ haplotypes were treated as single units for association and clustering because of strong linkage in the cohort. Across 398 genotyped donors of the cohort, an average of about 240,000 unique TCR beta nucleotide sequences per donor were sequenced, and about a sixth of those sequences were non-productive. Overall study results and their limits: In a later analysis, TCR association rates were found to vary across HLA loci, with the most associated TCRs seen for DRB1 alleles and the fewest for HLA-C alleles. Some 15 rarely observed V segments, including chromosome 9 orphons, were excluded from the earlier analysis of approximately 600 of the donors because counts were too low. Compared with equally common non-associated chains, HLA-associated TCR beta chains in a later analysis were more clonally expanded and had lower generation probabilities. A cluster of highly shared sequence variants was judged likely to be a technical artifact of the sequencing pipeline. Linkage disequilibrium might explain the correlated functional status among segregating V segments, but an unknown experimental factor could not be excluded. When HLA alleles, especially DR and DQ, strongly co-occurred, attributing TCR associations to individual alleles was difficult. Only TCR beta chains were sequenced in this cohort, and the absence of alpha or paired-chain data limited detectable features. A further reported finding was that TCR beta sequences accurately predicted the HLA-A and HLA-B alleles for most subjects in the first cohort. While some public TCRs were present in many individuals, most TCR sequences turned up only very rarely across donors. In both the original and validation cohorts, the classifier was reported to diagnose cytomegalovirus status with high specificity and sensitivity. In an earlier analysis of approximately 590 of the donors, most TCR beta V segments appeared in productive rearrangements about 87% or about 30% of the time, broadly matching IMGT annotations. According to a later genetic analysis, donors in an Asian-associated ancestry cluster had fewer N-insertions in productive TCRs than the approximately 700-donor mean. Roughly uniform sequencing depth across donors was assumed in presence/absence analyses, although this assumption may not hold. It was suggested by the authors that the approach could potentially be generalized to other disease states and immunological phenotypes. A few of the identified cytomegalovirus-associated TCR beta chains were confirmed in vitro to be specific for cytomegalovirus antigens. HLA typing was unavailable for some donors at each locus, so association tests used only the typed subset. The study listed 150 to 200 TCR beta chains as associated with cytomegalovirus. Several of the top co-occurrence clusters appeared to be linked to parvovirus B19, influenza, CMV and Epstein-Barr virus, according to a later analysis. A later analysis associated 17,000 or so TCR beta sequences with specific HLA alleles at a false discovery rate of 0.05. In a later genetic analysis, a missense DCLRE1C variant was associated with V-gene and J-gene trimming of TCR beta chains, and the association was replicated in an independent cohort. According to a later analysis, most CMV-associated TCR beta chains appeared to be HLA-restricted, and the HLA associations seemed to be driven largely by CMV exposure. Because the 87-base-pair reads could not distinguish some IMGT-functional V segments, including TRBV6-2 and TRBV6-3, those segments were excluded. CMV serostatus was the only immune exposure information available for the cohort.

Its CDR3 holds 10 amino acids, cysteine through phenylalanine. Only the CDR3 part of the read is kept: 30 bases, read in frame from the first base. CDR1 and CDR2 (MDHEN, SYDVKM) derive from the germline V gene. Deletion took 10 bases off V and 3 bases off J, with a span of 5 bases between the germline ends. The cohort consisted of more than 650 healthy bone marrow donors. All cohort members were sampled while nominally healthy, although unrecorded immune exposures were likely present. The donor was CMV seronegative and was included in the group of about 350 seronegative cohort members. Every donor gave a peripheral blood sample, and the peripheral blood mononuclear cells from that sample were used for TCR beta sequencing. Genomic DNA was extracted from the blood cell samples with the Qiagen DNeasy Blood Extraction Kit. The library was generated by the immunoSEQ multiplex PCR assay. For the multiplex PCR, a mixture combining 60 forward primers for TCR Vbeta segments and 13 reverse primers for TCR Jbeta segments was used. The CDR3 region of rearranged TCR beta genes was amplified from genomic DNA by a multiplex PCR assay. The amplified TCR beta libraries were sequenced on the Illumina HiSeq System as 87-base-pair reads. Turning to the authors' computational methods: Across the 670 or so repertoires, a later analysis counted some 81 million unique TCR beta chains, approximately 10 million of which were shared by at least two donors. Raw reads were error-corrected and collapsed into unique sequences with a nearest-neighbor algorithm that merged closely related sequences to remove PCR and sequencing errors. To assign V, D and J gene segments, CDR3 sequences were aligned to IMGT reference sequences. Each retained sequence needed at least a six-nucleotide match to both a V gene segment and a J gene segment. A rearrangement counted as productive if the CDR3 had no stop codons and remained in frame with V and J, and every other rearrangement counted as non-productive. CDR3 was defined by IMGT convention, running from the second conserved V-encoded cysteine to the conserved J-encoded phenylalanine. The earlier analysis of roughly 590 of the donors excluded sequences that lacked an unambiguous match to a single V gene segment. In an earlier analysis of roughly 500 of the donors, V segments were called functional above 56.7% productive rearrangements and were called segregating when the between-donor standard deviation exceeded 5%. A statistical classification framework was built for diagnosing cytomegalovirus status from the catalog of TCR beta chain sequences. In a later analysis, TCR nucleotide sequences were compared against IMGT/GENE-DB human TR gene sequences so that V and J genes could be assigned. In a later analysis, CDR3 sequences and most-parsimonious VDJ recombination scenarios were assigned using the TCRdist pipeline. A later analysis defined each TCR beta chain by its CDR3 amino acid sequence plus V-gene family, and excluded reads lacking a unique V-gene family. As a way to deal with suspected cross-contamination and a sequencing artifact, a later analysis dropped nearly 600 nucleotide sequences that were highly shared and had low generation probability. In a later analysis, a clonal expansion index for each public chain was calculated from normalized within-repertoire ranks of inferred template counts. A later analysis computed generation probabilities with a VDJ recombination model fitted to out-of-frame rearrangements, and checked the results against IGoR. Hypergeometric tests were used in a later analysis to score TCR-TCR, TCR-HLA and TCR-CMV co-occurrence, with a repertoire-size bias correction applied to the TCR pairs. False discovery rates were estimated in a later analysis by permuting HLA or CMV assignments 20 times. In a later analysis, co-occurring TCRs were grouped using DBSCAN, with TCRdist sequence similarity added in when clustering inside HLA-allele-positive subsets. Repertoires with fewer than 30,000 or more than 120,000 public chains were left out of co-occurrence clustering, as were five repertoires with anomalous nucleotide sharing. Held by TCRdb, this immuneACCESS table contains in-frame sequences only and omits some clones. Under half of the omission traces to an unresolved V gene where checked; the cause of the rest is unknown. V and J calls and clone size are as listed in that table; D and trimming were resolved from the DNA. The sample has some 180,000 clones on record, around 77% of them singletons. The ten largest clones add up to approximately 2% of the sample.

As concerns this clone: No cognate antigen has been identified for it. Nothing much larger sits one base from this clone, and base qualities are not available.

The sequence was collected from a man aged 25-45 years in good health and CMV-seronegative. Source material: PBMCs. The chain is made from TRBV28 and TRBJ2-3, with the identity of the D gene unclear. The nucleotide sequence is given as TGTGCCACCCAGACAGATACGCAGTATTTT. It is translated as CATQTDTQYF.